This paragraph reports one T cell receptor (beta chain). This sample is drawn from a study of PD-L1 blockade in urothelial cancer. Whole-study context: Patients commenced atezolizumab at some point between 2014 and 2016, and it was given at 1,200 mg intravenously every 3 weeks. Blood analysis occurred 3 weeks (second dose) and 6 weeks after treatment start.

The CDR3 length is 16 residues. Per the germline V gene, CDR1 is LNHDA and CDR2 is SQIVND (reference sequence). Trimming left V 5 bases short and J 8 bases short, with 24 bases between. Documented time point: peripheral blood 6 weeks after treatment start. The assay was immunoSEQ multiplex PCR, and TCRdb's table has in-frame clones only and misses some. The repertoire has 35,000 to 50,000 clones, roughly 85% of them found once; the top ten carry around 16%. This sequence was found in a man in his 60s with urothelial cancer. The sample here was PBMCs, taken around atezolizumab (anti-PD-L1) treatment. The V and J genes are TRBV19 and TRBJ1-2, with a tentative D call TRBD1 (6 bases). The CDR3 bases are TGTGCCAGTAGTCCGGACTCGCGGGGGCTGGTTTGGGGCTACACCTTC. Translating gives CASSPDSRGLVWGYTF. Supplemented by reference TRBV19 and TRBJ1-2, the full variable domain reads DGGITQSPKYLFRKEGQNVTLSCEQNLNHDAMYWYRQDPGQGLRLIYYSQIVNDFQKGDIAEGYSVSREKKESFPLTVTSAQKNPTAFYLCASSPDSRGLVWGYTFGSGTRLTVV.